The 18 T cell receptor beta chains reported below all come from one sample, sequenced in a study of blood T cells in healthy people across ages. A second about 7 to 12 cycle PCR used barcoded and J-beta primers. TCRdb re-called the 5' RACE reads through MiXCR, storing one row per CDR3 protein. Among 800,000 to 950,000 distinct CDR3 sequences listed, under 40% were seen once. What was sequenced was blood. Receptors originate from a young man in good health.

The chain employs TRBV20-1 and TRBJ2-1, with 8 bases matching TRBD2. TRBJ2-7 explains the end of the DNA better; the J call may be wrong. Germline lookup yields CDR1 DFQATT and CDR2 SNEGSKA (reference sequence). The CDR3 is 16 residues long. CDR3 DNA: TGCAGTGTCCGCCCTGGGGGGACTAGAACCTACAATGAGCAGTACTTC. Its translation is CSVRPGGTRTYNEQYF.

The V call is TRBV12-3 or TRBV12-4, the J call TRBJ2-5; tentative D call: TRBD1 (6 bases). The end of the DNA fits TRBJ2-7 better, so the J call may be wrong. CDR3 length equals 16 residues. This CDR3 is CASSLDLAGGAREQYF. The DNA for the CDR3 is TGTGCCAGCAGTTTAGATCTGGCTGGGGGCGCCCGCGAGCAGTACTTC.

V usage is TRBV11-1 and J usage is TRBJ2-3; 7 bases match TRBD2. Trimming at V came to 1 base and at J to 2 bases, leaving 21 bases not matched to a gene. Germline CDR1 SGHAT, CDR2 FQDESV (reference sequence). The CDR3 loop spans 21 amino acids. CDR3 sequence reads: CASSLGGNVAGEILNTDTQYF. The DNA for the CDR3 is TGTGCCAGCAGCTTAGGGGGCAATGTGGCGGGGGAGATATTGAACACAGATACGCAGTATTTT.

About this clonotype itself: One end of the junction varies from germline; a read error may be responsible. The chain employs TRBV12-3 or TRBV12-4 and TRBJ2-7; TRBD2 might be the D (7 bases). This CDR3 is 16 amino acids long. The CDR3 region is CTSTPGIGGGTNEQYF. CDR3 DNA sequence: TGTACCAGCACACCAGGGATTGGCGGGGGCACCAATGAGCAGTACTTC.

The chain carries TRBV20-1 and TRBJ2-1, with D perhaps TRBD1 (6 bases). Between the trimmed V and J ends, which lost 3 bases and 2 bases, there was a span of 17 bases. This CDR3 spans 16 amino acids. Germline V gene data show CDR1 as DFQATT and CDR2 as SNEGSKA (reference sequence). The CDR3 nucleotides read TGCAGTGCTAGTACCCAGAGGGCAGGGGCCTACAATGAGCAGTTCTTC. This gives the protein CSASTQRAGAYNEQFF.

The chain uses TRBV30 and TRBJ2-7; TRBD1 matches at 7 bases. This CDR3 has 13 residues. Germline CDR1 is GTSNPN and CDR2 is SVGIG (reference sequence). Losses at the gene ends were 7 bases for V and 0 bases for J; bases not matched to a gene: 6. The CDR3 is CASDRTGSYEQYF. CDR3 bases: TGTGCCTCGGACCGGACAGGCTCCTACGAGCAGTACTTC.

This clonotype was seen many times. The rearrangement uses TRBV5-1 and TRBJ2-1; D unresolved. The CDR3 has 15 amino acids. The V end lost 2 bases, the J end lost 6 bases, and 15 bases lay between the germline ends. In germline, CDR1 is SGHRS, CDR2 YFSETQ. CDR3 loop: CASSLDVKIGNEQFF. In DNA, the CDR3 is TGCGCCAGCAGCTTAGACGTCAAAATAGGCAATGAGCAGTTCTTC.

This clonotype was observed a few times. The rearrangement joins TRBV29-1 to TRBJ1-1; D gene uncertain. V was shortened by 2 bases and J by 7 bases, with 8 bases between the two germline ends. Looked up from germline, CDR1 is SQVTM and CDR2 is ANQGSEA. The CDR3 has 11 residues. The CDR3 region has the DNA TGCAGCGTTGAATTCCAGCGTGAAGCTTTCTTT. Translated: CSVEFQREAFF.

The chain has TRBV12-3 or TRBV12-4 and TRBJ2-5, with 7 bases fitting TRBD2. The DNA end is a closer match to TRBJ2-7, so the J assignment may be wrong. CDR3 length: 17 residues. The CDR3 DNA sequence: TGTGCCAGCAGTTTAGCAACCTCTAGCGGCCCTATTTACGAGCAGTACTTC. Residues: CASSLATSSGPIYEQYF.

V and J are TRBV9 and TRBJ2-5, with D possibly matching TRBD1 (5 bases). The J call may be in error: the DNA end matches TRBJ2-7 better. This CDR3 has 14 residues. The germline CDR1 and CDR2 sequences are SGDLS and YYNGEE. The CDR3 protein is CASSLGAGRYEQYF. CDR3 sequence (DNA): TGTGCCAGCAGCCTAGGGGCAGGAAGGTACGAGCAGTACTTC.

The chain couples TRBV20-1 to TRBJ2-5; 11 bases map to TRBD2. Per germline, CDR1 DFQATT and CDR2 SNEGSKA (reference sequence). The J segment lost 11 bases and the V segment lost 5 bases, leaving 13 bases of the junction unmatched. This CDR3 has 14 residues. This chain's CDR3 is CSAETSGAYNGQYF. Here the CDR3 DNA reads TGCAGTGCTGAGACTAGCGGGGCCTACAATGGGCAGTACTTC.

Only a few counts were recorded for this clonotype. This chain joins TRBV20-1 and TRBJ2-7; D call uncertain. The V gene lost 3 bases and the J gene lost 1 base, with 7 bases spanning the gap. The CDR3 is made up of 12 amino acids. Germline V gene lookup returns CDR1 DFQATT and CDR2 SNEGSKA (reference sequence). This CDR3 reads CSARNLSYEQYF. The CDR3 coding sequence is TGCAGTGCTAGGAACCTATCCTACGAGCAGTACTTC.

This clonotype was found a few times. The chain employs TRBV6-6 and TRBJ2-5; unclear D gene. The germline V gene has CDR1 MNHNY and CDR2 SVGAGI (reference sequence). CDR3 length: 17 residues. The germline V and J ends were trimmed by 0 bases and 3 bases, with 17 bases remaining between them. The DNA for the CDR3 is TGTGCCAGCAGTTACTCCCCCGTACTTACAGACGAAGAGACCCAGTACTTC. Translating gives CASSYSPVLTDEETQYF.

The V call is TRBV6-2 or TRBV6-3, the J call TRBJ2-5; the match to TRBD1 covers 7 bases. Germline V gene sequence: CDR1 MNHEY, CDR2 SVGEGT. CDR3 length equals 17 residues. Unmatched junction bases numbered 14, after V lost 2 bases and J lost 5 bases. The CDR3 sequence: CASSYKPGQRLQETQYF. CDR3 DNA: TGTGCCAGCAGTTACAAACCGGGACAGAGGTTACAGGAGACCCAGTACTTC.

In this sample, this clonotype turned up many times. This chain uses TRBV20-1 with TRBJ1-5; unclear D gene. CDR1 and CDR2 (germline): DFQATT, SNEGSKA (reference sequence). CDR3 length: 13 amino acids. The V end lost 6 bases, the J end lost 5 bases, and 14 bases lay between the germline ends. Written as DNA, the CDR3 is TGCAGTGCCACCAAGGCCGGGGATCAGCCCCAGCATTTT. Translation gives CSATKAGDQPQHF.

This clonotype appeared a few times. The J gene is TRBJ2-2, the V gene TRBV29-1, with D possibly matching TRBD2 (6 bases). This CDR3 spans 14 amino acids. CDR1 and CDR2 (germline): SQVTM, ANQGSEA. Trimming took 2 bases from V and 7 from J, leaving 14 bases between them. This CDR3 reads CSVESGRRGGELFF. The CDR3 DNA is TGCAGCGTTGAAAGTGGACGGCGGGGCGGGGAGCTGTTTTTT.

V is TRBV20-1 and J is TRBJ1-1, with TRBD1 matching 8 bases. CDR1 is DFQATT and CDR2 is SNEGSKA in the germline V gene (reference sequence). The CDR3 contains 12 residues. V dropped 5 bases and J dropped 4; count of bases not matched to a gene: 3. This CDR3 is CSAHTGGTEAFF. The CDR3 DNA follows: TGCAGTGCTCATACAGGGGGCACTGAAGCTTTCTTT.

Concerning this clonotype itself: This may come from a read error, since a much larger clone is one base off. The gene calls are TRBV20-1 and TRBJ1-5, with D maybe TRBD1 (5 bases). Germline values: CDR1 DFQATT, CDR2 SNEGSKA (reference sequence). The CDR3 is 16 amino acids. The CDR3 region is CSVRDEGSRGNQPQHF. The CDR3 DNA follows: TGCAGTGTTAGAGATGAGGGGTCCCGGGGCAATCAGCCCCAGCATTTT.